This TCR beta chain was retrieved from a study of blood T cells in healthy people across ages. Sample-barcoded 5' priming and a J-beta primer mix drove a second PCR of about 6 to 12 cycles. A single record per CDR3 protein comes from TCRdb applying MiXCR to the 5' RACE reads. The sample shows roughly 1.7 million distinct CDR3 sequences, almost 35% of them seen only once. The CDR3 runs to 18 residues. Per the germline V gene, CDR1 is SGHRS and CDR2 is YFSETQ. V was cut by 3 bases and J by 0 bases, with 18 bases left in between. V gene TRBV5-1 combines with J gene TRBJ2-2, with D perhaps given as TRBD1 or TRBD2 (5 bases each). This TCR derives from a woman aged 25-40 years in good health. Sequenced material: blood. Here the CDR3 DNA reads TGCGCCAGCAGCTCGGGGTTACAAAGGGGCTCGAACACCGGGGAGCTGTTTTTT. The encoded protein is CASSSGLQRGSNTGELFF.